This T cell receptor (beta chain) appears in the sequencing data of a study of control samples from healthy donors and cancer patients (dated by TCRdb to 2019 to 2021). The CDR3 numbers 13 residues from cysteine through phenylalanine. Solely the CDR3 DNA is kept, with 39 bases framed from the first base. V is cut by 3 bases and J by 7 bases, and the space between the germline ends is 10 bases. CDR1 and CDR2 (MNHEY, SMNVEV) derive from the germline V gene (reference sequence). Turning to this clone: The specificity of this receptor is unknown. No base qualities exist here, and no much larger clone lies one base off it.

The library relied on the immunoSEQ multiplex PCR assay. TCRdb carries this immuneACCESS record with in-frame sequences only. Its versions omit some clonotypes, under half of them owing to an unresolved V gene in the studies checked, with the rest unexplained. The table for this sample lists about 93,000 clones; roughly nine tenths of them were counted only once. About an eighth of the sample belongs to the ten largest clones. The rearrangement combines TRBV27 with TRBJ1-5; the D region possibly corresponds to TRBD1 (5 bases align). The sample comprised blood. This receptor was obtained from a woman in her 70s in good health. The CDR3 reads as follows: CASSFTQGQPQHF. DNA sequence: TGTGCCAGCAGTTTTACCCAGGGACAGCCCCAGCATTTT.